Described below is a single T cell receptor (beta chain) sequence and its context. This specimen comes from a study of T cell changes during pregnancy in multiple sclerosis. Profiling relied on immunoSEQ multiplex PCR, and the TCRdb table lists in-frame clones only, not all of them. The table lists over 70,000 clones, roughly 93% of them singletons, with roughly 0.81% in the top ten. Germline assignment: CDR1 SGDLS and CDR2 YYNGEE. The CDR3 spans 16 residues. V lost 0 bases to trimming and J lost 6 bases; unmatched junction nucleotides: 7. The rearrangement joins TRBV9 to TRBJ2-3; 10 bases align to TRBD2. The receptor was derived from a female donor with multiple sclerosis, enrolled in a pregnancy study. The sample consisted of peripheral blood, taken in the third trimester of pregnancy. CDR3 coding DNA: TGTGCCAGCAGCGTAGTCAGCGGGAGGGCCGCGGATACGCAGTATTTT. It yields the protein CASSVVSGRAADTQYF.